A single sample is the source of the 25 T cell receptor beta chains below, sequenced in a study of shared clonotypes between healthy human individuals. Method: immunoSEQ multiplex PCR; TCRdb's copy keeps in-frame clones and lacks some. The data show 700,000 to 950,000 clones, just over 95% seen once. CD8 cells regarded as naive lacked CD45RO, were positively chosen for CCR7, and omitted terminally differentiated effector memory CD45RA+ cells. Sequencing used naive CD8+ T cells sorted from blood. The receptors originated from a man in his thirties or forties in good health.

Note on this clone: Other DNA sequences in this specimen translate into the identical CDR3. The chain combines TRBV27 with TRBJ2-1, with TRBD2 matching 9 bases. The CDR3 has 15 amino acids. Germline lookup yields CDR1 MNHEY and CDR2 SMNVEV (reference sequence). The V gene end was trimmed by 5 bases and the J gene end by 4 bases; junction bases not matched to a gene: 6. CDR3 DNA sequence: TGTGCCAGCAGTCTCACTAGCGGGCATTACAATGAGCAGTTCTTC. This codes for CASSLTSGHYNEQFF.

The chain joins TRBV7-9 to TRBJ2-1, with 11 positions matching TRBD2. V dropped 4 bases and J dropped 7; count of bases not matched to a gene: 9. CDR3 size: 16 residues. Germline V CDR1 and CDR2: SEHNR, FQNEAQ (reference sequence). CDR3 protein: CASSYPLAGGSNEQFF. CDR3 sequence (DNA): TGTGCCAGCAGCTACCCCCTAGCGGGAGGTAGTAATGAGCAGTTCTTC. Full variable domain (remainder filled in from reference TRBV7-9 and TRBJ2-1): DTGVSQNPRHKITKRGQNVTFRCDPISEHNRLYWYRQTLGQGPEFLTYFQNEAQLEKSRLLSDRFSAERPKGSFSTLEIQRTEQGDSAMYLCASSYPLAGGSNEQFFGPGTRLTVL.

The CDR3 sequence: CSVESWREGRREQYF. In nucleotides, the CDR3 is TGCAGCGTTGAATCGTGGAGGGAGGGCCGGAGAGAGCAGTACTTC. The chain recombines TRBV29-1 with TRBJ2-7, with 7 bases aligning to TRBD2. The junction had 14 bases not matched to a gene; V was cut back by 2 bases and J by 7 bases. CDR1 is SQVTM, CDR2 ANQGSEA, per germline. The CDR3 is made up of 15 amino acids.

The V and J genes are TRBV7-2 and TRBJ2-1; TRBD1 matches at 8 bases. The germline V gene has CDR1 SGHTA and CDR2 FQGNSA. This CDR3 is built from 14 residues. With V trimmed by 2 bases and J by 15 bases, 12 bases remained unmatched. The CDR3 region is CASSLNQGANPRFF. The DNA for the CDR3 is TGTGCCAGCAGCTTAAACCAGGGGGCAAACCCGCGGTTCTTC.

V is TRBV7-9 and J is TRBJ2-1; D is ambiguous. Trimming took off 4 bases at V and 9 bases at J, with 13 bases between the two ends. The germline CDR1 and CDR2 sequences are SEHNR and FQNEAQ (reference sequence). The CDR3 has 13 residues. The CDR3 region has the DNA TGTGCCAGCAGCTCCCCCCTAGGAATTGAGCAGTTCTTC. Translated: CASSSPLGIEQFF.

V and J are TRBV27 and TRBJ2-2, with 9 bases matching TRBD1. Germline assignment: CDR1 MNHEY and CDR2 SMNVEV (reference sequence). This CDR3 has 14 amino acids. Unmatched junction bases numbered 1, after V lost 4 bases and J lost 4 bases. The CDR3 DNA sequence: TGTGCCAGCAGTTGGGGACAGGGCACCGGGGAGCTGTTTTTT. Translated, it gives CASSWGQGTGELFF.

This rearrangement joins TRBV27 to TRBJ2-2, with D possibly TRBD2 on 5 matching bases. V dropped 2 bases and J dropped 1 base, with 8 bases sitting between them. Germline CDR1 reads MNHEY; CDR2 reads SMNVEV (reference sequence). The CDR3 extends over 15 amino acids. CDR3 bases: TGTGCCAGCAGTTTAATAGGACTGAACACCGGGGAGCTGTTTTTT. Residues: CASSLIGLNTGELFF.

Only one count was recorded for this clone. The DNA for the CDR3 is TGTGCCAGCAGTCAGAACACTGAAGCTTTCTTT. Translation gives CASSQNTEAFF. The chain employs TRBV28 and TRBJ1-1; D is uncertain. This CDR3 has 11 residues. The ends were cut back, 5 bases at V and 1 base at J, with 2 bases in the middle. The germline V gene has CDR1 MDHEN and CDR2 SYDVKM. Based on the CDR3 plus reference TRBV28 and TRBJ1-1, the full variable domain is DVKVTQSSRYLVKRTGEKVFLECVQDMDHENMFWYRQDPGLGLRLIYFSYDVKMKEKGDIPEGYSVSREKKERFSLILESASTNQTSMYLCASSQNTEAFFGQGTRLTVV.

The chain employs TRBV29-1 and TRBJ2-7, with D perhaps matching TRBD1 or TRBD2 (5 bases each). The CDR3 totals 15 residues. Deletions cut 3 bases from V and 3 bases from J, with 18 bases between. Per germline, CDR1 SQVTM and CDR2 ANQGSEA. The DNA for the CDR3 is TGCAGCGTTGATATAGTTGGGGCGGGTGGCTACGAGCAGTACTTC. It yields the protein CSVDIVGAGGYEQYF.

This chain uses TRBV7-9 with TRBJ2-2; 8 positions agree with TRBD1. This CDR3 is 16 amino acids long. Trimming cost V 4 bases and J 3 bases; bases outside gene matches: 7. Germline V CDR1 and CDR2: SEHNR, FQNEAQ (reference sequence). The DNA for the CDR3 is TGTGCCAGCAGCTCCCAGGGGGCAGGGGACACCGGGGAGCTGTTTTTT. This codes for CASSSQGAGDTGELFF.

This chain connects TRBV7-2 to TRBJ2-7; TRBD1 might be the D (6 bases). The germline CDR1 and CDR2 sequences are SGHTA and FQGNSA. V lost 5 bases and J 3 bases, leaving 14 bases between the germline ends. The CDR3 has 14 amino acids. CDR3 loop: CASSLRGGNYEQYF. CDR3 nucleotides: TGTGCCAGCAGCCTCAGGGGCGGCAACTACGAGCAGTACTTC.

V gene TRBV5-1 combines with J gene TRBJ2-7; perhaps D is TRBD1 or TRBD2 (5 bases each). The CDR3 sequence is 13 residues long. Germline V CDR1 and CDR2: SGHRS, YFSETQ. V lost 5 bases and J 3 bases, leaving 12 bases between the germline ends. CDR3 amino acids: CASSRGVGYEQYF. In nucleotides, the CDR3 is TGCGCCAGCAGTAGAGGGGTAGGCTACGAGCAGTACTTC.

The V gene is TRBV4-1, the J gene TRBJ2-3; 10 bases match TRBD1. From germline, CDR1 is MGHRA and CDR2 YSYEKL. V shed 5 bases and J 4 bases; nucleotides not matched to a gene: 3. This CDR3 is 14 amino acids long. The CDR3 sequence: CASSLGQGPDTQYF. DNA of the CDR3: TGCGCCAGCAGCTTGGGACAGGGGCCAGATACGCAGTATTTT.

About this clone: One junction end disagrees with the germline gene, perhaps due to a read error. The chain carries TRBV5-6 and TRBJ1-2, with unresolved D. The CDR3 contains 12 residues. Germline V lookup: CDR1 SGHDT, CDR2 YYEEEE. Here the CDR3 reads CASSSDYTPSFF. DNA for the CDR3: TGTGCCAGCAGCTCGGACTACACGCCCTCCTTCTTC.

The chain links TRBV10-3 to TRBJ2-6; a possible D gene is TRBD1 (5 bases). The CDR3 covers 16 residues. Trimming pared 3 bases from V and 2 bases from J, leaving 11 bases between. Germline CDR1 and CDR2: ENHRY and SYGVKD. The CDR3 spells CAISDRVATGANVLTF. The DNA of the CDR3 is TGTGCCATCAGTGACAGGGTTGCAACTGGGGCCAACGTCCTGACTTTC.

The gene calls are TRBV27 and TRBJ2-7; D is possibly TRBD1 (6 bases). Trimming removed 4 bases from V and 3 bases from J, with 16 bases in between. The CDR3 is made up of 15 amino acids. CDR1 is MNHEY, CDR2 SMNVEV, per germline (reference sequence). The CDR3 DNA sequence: TGTGCCAGCAGTTACCAGGGGCCCTGGAGCTACGAGCAGTACTTC. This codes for CASSYQGPWSYEQYF.

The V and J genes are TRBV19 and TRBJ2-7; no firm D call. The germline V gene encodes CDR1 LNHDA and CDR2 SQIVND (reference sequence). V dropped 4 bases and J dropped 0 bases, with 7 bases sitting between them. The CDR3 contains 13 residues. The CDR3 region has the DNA TGTGCCAGTAGTAGGGGTAGCTCCTACGAGCAGTACTTC. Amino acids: CASSRGSSYEQYF.

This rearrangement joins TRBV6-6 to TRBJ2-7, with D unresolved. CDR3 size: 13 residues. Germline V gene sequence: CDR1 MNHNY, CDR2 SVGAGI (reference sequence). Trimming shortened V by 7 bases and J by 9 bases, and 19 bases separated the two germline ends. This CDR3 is CASTNPHEPGQYF. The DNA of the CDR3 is TGTGCCAGCACCAACCCCCATGAGCCCGGGCAGTACTTC.

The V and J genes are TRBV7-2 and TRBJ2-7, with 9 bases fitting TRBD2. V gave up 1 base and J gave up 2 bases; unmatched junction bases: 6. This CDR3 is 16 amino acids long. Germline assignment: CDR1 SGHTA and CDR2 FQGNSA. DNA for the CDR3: TGTGCCAGCAGCTTAGAGGGCCTAGCGGGAACCTACGAGCAGTACTTC. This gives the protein CASSLEGLAGTYEQYF.

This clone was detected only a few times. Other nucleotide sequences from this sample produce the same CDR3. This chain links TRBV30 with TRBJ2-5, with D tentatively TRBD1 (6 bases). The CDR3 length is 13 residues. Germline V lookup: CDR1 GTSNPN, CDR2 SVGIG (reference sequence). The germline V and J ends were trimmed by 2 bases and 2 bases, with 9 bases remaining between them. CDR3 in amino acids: CAWSLGTQETQYF. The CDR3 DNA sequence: TGTGCCTGGAGTTTAGGGACACAAGAGACCCAGTACTTC.

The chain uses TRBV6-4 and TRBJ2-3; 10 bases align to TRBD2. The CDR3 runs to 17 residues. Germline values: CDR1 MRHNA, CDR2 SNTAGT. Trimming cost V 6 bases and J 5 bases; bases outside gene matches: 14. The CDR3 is CASRDLWLAGVIDTQYF. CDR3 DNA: TGTGCCAGCAGGGACCTCTGGCTAGCGGGAGTTATAGATACGCAGTATTTT.

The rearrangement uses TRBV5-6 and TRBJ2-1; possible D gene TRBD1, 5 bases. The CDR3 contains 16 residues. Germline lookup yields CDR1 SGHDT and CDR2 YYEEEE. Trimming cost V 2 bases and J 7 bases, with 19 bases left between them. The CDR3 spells CASSFWGRDFRNEQFF. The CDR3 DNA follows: TGTGCCAGCAGCTTTTGGGGCAGGGATTTTAGAAATGAGCAGTTCTTC.

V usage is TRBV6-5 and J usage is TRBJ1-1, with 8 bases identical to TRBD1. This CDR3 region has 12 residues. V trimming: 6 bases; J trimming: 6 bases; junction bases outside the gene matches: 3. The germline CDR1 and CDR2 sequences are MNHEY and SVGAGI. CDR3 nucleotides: TGTGCCAGCAGGACGACAGGGGCTGAAGCTTTCTTT. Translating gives CASRTTGAEAFF.

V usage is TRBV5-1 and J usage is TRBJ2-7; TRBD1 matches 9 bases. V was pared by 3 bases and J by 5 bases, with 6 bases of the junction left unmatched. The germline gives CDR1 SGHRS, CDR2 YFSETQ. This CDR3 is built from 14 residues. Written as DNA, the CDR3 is TGCGCCAGCAGCTGGGACAGGGCGATCGACGAGCAGTACTTC. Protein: CASSWDRAIDEQYF.

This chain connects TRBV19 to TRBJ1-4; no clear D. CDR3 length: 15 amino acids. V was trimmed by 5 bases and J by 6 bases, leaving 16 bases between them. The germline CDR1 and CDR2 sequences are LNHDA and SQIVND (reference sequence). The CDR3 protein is CASSFPERIHEKLFF. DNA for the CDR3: TGTGCCAGTAGTTTCCCGGAAAGGATACATGAAAAACTGTTTTTT.